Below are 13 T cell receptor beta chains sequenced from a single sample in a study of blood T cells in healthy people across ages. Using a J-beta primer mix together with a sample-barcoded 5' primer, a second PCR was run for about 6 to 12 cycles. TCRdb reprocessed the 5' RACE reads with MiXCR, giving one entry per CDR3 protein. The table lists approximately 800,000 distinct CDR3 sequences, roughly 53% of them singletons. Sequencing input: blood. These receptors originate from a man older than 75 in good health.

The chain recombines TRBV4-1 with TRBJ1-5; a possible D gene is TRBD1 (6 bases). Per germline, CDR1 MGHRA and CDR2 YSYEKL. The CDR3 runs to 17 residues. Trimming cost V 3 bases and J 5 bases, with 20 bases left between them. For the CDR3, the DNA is TGCGCCAGCAGCCACCCTTTAGGGGGGGGGGACTATCAGCCCCAGCATTTT. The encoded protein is CASSHPLGGGDYQPQHF.

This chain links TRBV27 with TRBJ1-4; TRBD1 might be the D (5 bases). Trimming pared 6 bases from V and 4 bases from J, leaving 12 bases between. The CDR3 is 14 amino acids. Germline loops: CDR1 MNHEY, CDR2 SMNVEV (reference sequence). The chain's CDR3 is CASSGGGLNEKLFF. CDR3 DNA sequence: TGTGCCAGCAGCGGTGGGGGTCTTAATGAAAAACTGTTTTTT. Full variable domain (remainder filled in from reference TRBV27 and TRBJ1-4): EAQVTQNPRYLITVTGKKLTVTCSQNMNHEYMSWYRQDPGLGLRQIYYSMNVEVTDKGDVPEGYKVSRKEKRNFPLILESPSPNQTSLYFCASSGGGLNEKLFFGSGTQLSVL.

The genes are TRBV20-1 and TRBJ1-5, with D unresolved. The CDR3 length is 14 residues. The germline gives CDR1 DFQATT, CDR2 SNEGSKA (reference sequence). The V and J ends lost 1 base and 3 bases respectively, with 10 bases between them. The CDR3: CSARVGQTNQPQHF. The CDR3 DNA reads TGCAGTGCTAGAGTCGGGCAGACCAATCAGCCCCAGCATTTT.

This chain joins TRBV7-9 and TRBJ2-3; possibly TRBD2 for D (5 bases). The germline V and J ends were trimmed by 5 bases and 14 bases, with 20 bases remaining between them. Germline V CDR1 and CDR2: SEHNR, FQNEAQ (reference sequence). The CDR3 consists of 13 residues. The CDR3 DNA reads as TGTGCCAGCAGCACGTCGGGATCCCGGCACGCGTATTTT. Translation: CASSTSGSRHAYF.

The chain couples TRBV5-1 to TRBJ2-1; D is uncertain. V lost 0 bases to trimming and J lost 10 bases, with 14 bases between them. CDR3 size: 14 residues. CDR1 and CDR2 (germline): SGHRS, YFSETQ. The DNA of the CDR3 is TGCGCCAGCAGCTTGGAGTACAGTTCGAGGGAGCAGTTCTTC. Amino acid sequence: CASSLEYSSREQFF.

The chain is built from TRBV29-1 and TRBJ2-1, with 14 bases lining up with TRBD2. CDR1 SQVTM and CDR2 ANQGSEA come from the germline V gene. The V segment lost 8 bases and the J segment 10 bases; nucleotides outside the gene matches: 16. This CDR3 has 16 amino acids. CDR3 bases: TGCAGCCGGATCGGGACTAGCGGGAGAAGCTCCTACGAGCAGTTCTTC. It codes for CSRIGTSGRSSYEQFF.

CDR3 nucleotide sequence: TGTGCCAGCAGCACTAGCGGGAGATCCCCCTACGAGCAGTACTTC. As protein: CASSTSGRSPYEQYF. The rearrangement joins TRBV5-6 to TRBJ2-7; 11 nucleotides agree with TRBD2. The CDR3 runs to 15 residues. V was clipped by 4 bases and J by 2 bases; unmatched bases: 5. Germline loops: CDR1 SGHDT, CDR2 YYEEEE.

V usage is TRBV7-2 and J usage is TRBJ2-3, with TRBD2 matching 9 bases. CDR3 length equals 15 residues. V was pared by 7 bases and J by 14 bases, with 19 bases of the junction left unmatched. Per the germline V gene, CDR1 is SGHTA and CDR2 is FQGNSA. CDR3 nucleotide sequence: TGTGCCAGCACCGAGACTAGCGGAGCATACAGATACGCGTATTTT. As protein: CASTETSGAYRYAYF.

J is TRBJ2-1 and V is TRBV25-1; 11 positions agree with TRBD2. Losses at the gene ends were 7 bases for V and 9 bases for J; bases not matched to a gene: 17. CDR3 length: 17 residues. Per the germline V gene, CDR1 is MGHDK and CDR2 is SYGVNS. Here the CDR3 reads CASKGTPGTSGRTEQFF. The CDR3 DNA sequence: TGTGCCAGCAAAGGAACCCCCGGGACTAGCGGCCGCACTGAGCAGTTCTTC.

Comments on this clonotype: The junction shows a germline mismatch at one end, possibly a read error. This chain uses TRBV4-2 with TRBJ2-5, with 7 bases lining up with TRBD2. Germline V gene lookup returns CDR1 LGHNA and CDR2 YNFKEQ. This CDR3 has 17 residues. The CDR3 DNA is TGTGCCGGCAGCCGAGAGGACCGGGACTACGCGAAAGAGACCCAGTACTTC. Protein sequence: CAGSREDRDYAKETQYF.

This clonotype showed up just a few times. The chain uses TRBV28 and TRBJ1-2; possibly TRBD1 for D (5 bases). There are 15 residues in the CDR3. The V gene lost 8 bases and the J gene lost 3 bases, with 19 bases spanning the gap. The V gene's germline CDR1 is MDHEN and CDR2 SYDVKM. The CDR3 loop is CASHTGGARDYGYTF. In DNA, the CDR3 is TGTGCCAGCCATACAGGAGGGGCACGAGACTATGGCTACACCTTC.

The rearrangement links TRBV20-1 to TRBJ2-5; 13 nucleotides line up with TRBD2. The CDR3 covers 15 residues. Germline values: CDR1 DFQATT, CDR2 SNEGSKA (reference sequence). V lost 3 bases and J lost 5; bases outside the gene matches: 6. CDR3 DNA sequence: TGCAGTGCTAGGGTGGGGACTAGCGGGACGGAGACCCAGTACTTC. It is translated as CSARVGTSGTETQYF.

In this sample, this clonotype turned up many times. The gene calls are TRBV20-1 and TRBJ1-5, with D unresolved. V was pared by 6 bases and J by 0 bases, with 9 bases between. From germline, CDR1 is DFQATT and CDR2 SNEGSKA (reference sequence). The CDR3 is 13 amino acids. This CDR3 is CSATDASNQPQHF. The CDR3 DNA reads TGCAGTGCAACCGACGCTAGCAATCAGCCCCAGCATTTT.